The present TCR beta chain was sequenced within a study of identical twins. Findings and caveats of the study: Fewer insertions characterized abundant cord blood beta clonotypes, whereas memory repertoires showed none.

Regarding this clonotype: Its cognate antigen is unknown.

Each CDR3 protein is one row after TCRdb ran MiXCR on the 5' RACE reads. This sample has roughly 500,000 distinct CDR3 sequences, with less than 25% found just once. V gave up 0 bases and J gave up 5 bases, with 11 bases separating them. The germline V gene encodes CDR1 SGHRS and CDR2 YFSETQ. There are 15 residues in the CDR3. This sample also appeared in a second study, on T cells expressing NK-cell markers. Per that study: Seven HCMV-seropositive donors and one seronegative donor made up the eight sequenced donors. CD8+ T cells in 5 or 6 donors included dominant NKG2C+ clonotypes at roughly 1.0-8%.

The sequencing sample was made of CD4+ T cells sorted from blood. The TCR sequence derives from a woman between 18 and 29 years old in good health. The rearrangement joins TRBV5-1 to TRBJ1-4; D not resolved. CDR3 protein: CASSLGAAVNEKLFF. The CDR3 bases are TGCGCCAGCAGCTTGGGGGCAGCGGTGAATGAAAAACTGTTTTTT.